The source of this T cell receptor (beta chain) is a study of blood T cell repertoires in COVID-19. Study as a whole: Samples of COVID-19 (acute and convalescent) were obtained from the United States, Italy and Spain. T cells, B-cell-depleted T cells, or PBMCs provided the cDNA or gDNA that served as material.

The Seattle patients joined while their infection was active and were tracked longitudinally afterward. This clone was seen once. In the authors' methods: Reference gene primer amplification gave nucleated cell count estimates. Clones were sequenced by immunoSEQ multiplex PCR, and TCRdb holds only the in-frame ones, with some missing. V, J and clone size derive from that table, while D and trimming were established from the DNA sequence. The table shows fewer than 250,000 clones, with 86% occurring only once. The sequenced material came from peripheral blood. This TCR was recovered from a woman aged 80 or over with COVID-19, enrolled during active disease.

The CDR3 region has the DNA TGTGCCTGGAGTGTATCCGGCGGCAAGGGCTACACCTTC. Encoded protein: CAWSVSGGKGYTF. This sequence joins TRBV30 and TRBJ1-2, with D unclear. V lost 0 bases and J lost 8, with 13 bases in between. In germline, CDR1 is GTSNPN, CDR2 SVGIG (reference sequence). The length of the CDR3 is 13 residues.